Sequencing of this T cell receptor beta chain was carried out in a study of radiation and T cells in renal cell carcinoma. Time point specified: baseline pretreatment blood. Treatment meaning: 15 Gy SBRT to primary tumor, nephrectomy 4 weeks later. Blood was sampled at baseline, 2 weeks and 4 weeks after SBRT. Study results and caveats: Baseline intratumoral clonotype presence is unknown without pretreatment biopsies. From baseline, blood top tumor clonotypes peaked at 2 weeks post-radiation.

With respect to this clone: Antigen unknown.

Method: immunoSEQ multiplex PCR; TCRdb's copy keeps in-frame clones and lacks some. This sample has 45,000 to 65,000 clones, with more than 60% found just once. After removal of 4 bases from V and 6 bases from J, the junction contained 17 bases not matched to a gene. CDR1 and CDR2 from the germline V gene are LNHDA and SQIVND (reference sequence). There are 18 residues in the CDR3. The V call is TRBV19, the J call TRBJ2-2; the match to TRBD2 covers 7 bases. This TCR was recovered from a man aged 55 to 70 with renal cell carcinoma. The sample here was blood, taken from a patient whose treatment included radiotherapy and nephrectomy. The CDR3 DNA sequence: TGTGCCAGTAGTAGACCCAATGTAGCGGGCTTGTTTTCCGGGGAGCTGTTTTTT. This codes for CASSRPNVAGLFSGELFF.